The rows below give T cell receptor beta chains drawn from one sample of a study of T cell repertoires in cytomegalovirus infection. TCRdb reprocessed the reads with MiXCR, giving one entry per CDR3 protein. The sample contains about 260,000 distinct CDR3 sequences, about 13% of which appear only once. Sequenced input: PBMCs. Receptors were obtained from a human donor in good health (CMV status not recorded). Some clones in this sample may be carry-over from other donors' samples. CDR3s include the opening cysteine and the closing phenylalanine or tryptophan.

v_call	cdr3_length	j_call	cdr3_aa
TRBV29-1	13	TRBJ1-3	CSVVGRAENTIYF
TRBV7-8	14	TRBJ2-7	CASSTGATDYEQYF
TRBV5-5	16	TRBJ2-1	CASSLASLAEYNEQFF
TRBV29-1	15	TRBJ2-1	CSVDGVGGQYNEQFF
TRBV5-4	13	TRBJ2-5	CASSSSGKETQYF
TRBV7-2	17	TRBJ2-7	CASSVGRQGTFAYEQYF
TRBV20-1	15	TRBJ2-3	CSARGTSGGADTQYF
TRBV28	14	TRBJ2-6	CASSSAPGANVLTF
TRBV20-1	12	TRBJ1-1	CSARDMNTEAFF
TRBV5-1	13	TRBJ2-7	CASSSLQSDEQYF
TRBV7-9	14	TRBJ2-7	CASSWDGGAYEQYF
TRBV11-2	15	TRBJ2-7	CASSFFGQGSYEQYF
TRBV3-1	13	TRBJ1-1	CASSPGPVSEAFF
TRBV28	16	TRBJ2-7	CASSSVLGTGSYEQYF
TRBV4-3	14	TRBJ1-2	CASSQDRQVWGYTF
TRBV12-5	17	TRBJ2-4	CASGLGTLLGAENIQYF
TRBV7-3	14	TRBJ2-7	CASSLLGGVGEQYF
TRBV6-1	16	TRBJ2-6	CASSEQAASGANVLTF
TRBV7-2	14	TRBJ1-1	CASSLFAGNTEAFF
TRBV12-3/TRBV12-4	20	TRBJ2-3	CASSLTGLAGGSLRRDTQYF
TRBV29-1	14	TRBJ2-3	CSVQDPGLTDTQYF
TRBV28	14	TRBJ2-4	CASQDSLAKNIQYF
TRBV11-2	16	TRBJ1-1	CASRAGLAGMNTEAFF
TRBV19	16	TRBJ1-1	CASSLPRGTVHTEAFF
TRBV7-9	19	TRBJ1-4	CASSLTKGRPAATNEKLFF
TRBV28	15	TRBJ2-1	CASTPRGPNYNEQFF
TRBV29-1	12	TRBJ1-1	CSDRGQGTEAFF
TRBV27	16	TRBJ2-1	CASRVREDRVGHEQFF